The clone carrying this T cell receptor beta chain was seen a single time. The data stem from a study of long-term antiretroviral therapy in people with HIV. In the study overall: A decade or so separates the oldest specimens from the later 2015 immediate-ART recommendation.

Germline lookup yields CDR1 GTSNPN and CDR2 SVGIG (reference sequence). After removal of 8 bases from V and 4 bases from J, the junction contained 5 bases not matched to a gene. CDR3 length equals 12 residues. Sequencing used immunoSEQ v3.0 at survey level. TCRdb's copy holds only in-frame clones and misses some; the assay was immunoSEQ multiplex PCR. In the table there are about 12,000 clones, about 80% of which are singletons. The TCR was taken from a woman in her late teens or twenties with HIV. Sequencing used unsorted PBMCs, obtained 1.3 years after starting antiretroviral therapy. The genes are TRBV30 and TRBJ1-1, with TRBD1 identical over 9 bases. This chain's CDR3 is CAGTGYGTEAFF. Here the CDR3 DNA reads TGTGCCGGGACAGGGTACGGCACTGAAGCTTTCTTT.